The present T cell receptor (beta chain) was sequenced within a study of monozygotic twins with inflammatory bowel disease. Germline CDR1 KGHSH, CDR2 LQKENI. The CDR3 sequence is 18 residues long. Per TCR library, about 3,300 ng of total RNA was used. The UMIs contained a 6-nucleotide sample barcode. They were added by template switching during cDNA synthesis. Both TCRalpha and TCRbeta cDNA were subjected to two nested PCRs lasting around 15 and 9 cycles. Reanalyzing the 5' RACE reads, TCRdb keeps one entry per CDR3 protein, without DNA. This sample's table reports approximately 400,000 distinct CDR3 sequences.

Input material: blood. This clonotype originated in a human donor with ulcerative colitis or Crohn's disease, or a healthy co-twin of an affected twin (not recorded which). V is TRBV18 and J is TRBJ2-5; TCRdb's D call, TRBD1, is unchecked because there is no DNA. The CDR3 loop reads CASSPRVNSRVPQETQYF.